Following are 21 T cell receptor beta chains from one sample sequenced in a study of cytomegalovirus exposure and HLA in healthy donors. TCRdb's copy holds only in-frame clones and misses some; the assay was immunoSEQ multiplex PCR. The sample lists approximately 50,000 clones; approximately 88% were seen once. The material sequenced was PBMCs. These receptors were collected from a woman aged 25-40 years in good health and CMV-seronegative.

This rearrangement joins TRBV25-1 to TRBJ2-7; D gene unclear. The CDR3 covers 11 residues. V was pared by 10 bases and J by 4 bases, with 11 bases between. Germline assignment: CDR1 MGHDK and CDR2 SYGVNS. CDR3 sequence: CATSFLYEQYF. In DNA form, the CDR3 reads TGTGCCACCTCCTTTCTTTACGAGCAGTACTTC.

The chain links TRBV4-3 to TRBJ2-1, with TRBD2 identical over 13 bases. V shed 1 base, J shed 10 bases, and the junction held 4 bases outside the gene matches. Germline V gives CDR1 LGHNA, CDR2 YSLEER. The CDR3 loop spans 15 amino acids. This chain's CDR3 is CASSQAGTSGEEQFF. The DNA of the CDR3 is TGCGCCAGCAGCCAAGCAGGGACTAGCGGGGAAGAGCAGTTCTTC.

This sequence joins TRBV28 and TRBJ2-7; D remains unclear. CDR3 size: 15 residues. Germline CDR1 and CDR2: MDHEN and SYDVKM. V lost 6 bases to trimming and J lost 0 bases, with 15 bases between them. The CDR3: CASSPAAYSSYEQYF. CDR3 coding DNA: TGTGCCAGCAGCCCCGCCGCCTACAGCTCCTACGAGCAGTACTTC.

The chain employs TRBV15 and TRBJ2-5; D may be TRBD2 (5 bases). CDR3 length equals 14 residues. V was clipped by 3 bases and J by 6 bases, with 14 bases between them. Germline loops: CDR1 LNHNV, CDR2 YYDKDF (reference sequence). The DNA for the CDR3 is TGTGCCACCAGCAGGGATCGGGAAGGGAAGACCCAGTACTTC. This translates into CATSRDREGKTQYF.

V gene TRBV5-1 combines with J gene TRBJ2-2; TRBD2 aligns across 10 bases. This CDR3 contains 14 residues. Trimming cost V 8 bases and J 5 bases; bases outside gene matches: 6. Germline CDR1 is SGHRS and CDR2 is YFSETQ. The CDR3 region has the DNA TGCGCCAGTAGATGGACTAGCGGTACCGGGGAGCTGTTTTTT. It translates to CASRWTSGTGELFF.

This chain links TRBV27 with TRBJ1-1; possible D gene TRBD1, 5 bases. V was pared by 6 bases and J by 0 bases, with 14 bases between. From germline, CDR1 is MNHEY and CDR2 SMNVEV (reference sequence). The CDR3 is 15 amino acids. CDR3 protein: CASSPGGAVNTEAFF. In nucleotides, the CDR3 is TGTGCCAGCAGCCCCGGGGGAGCAGTGAACACTGAAGCTTTCTTT.

This chain uses TRBV5-1 with TRBJ1-1; D possibly corresponds to TRBD1 (6 bases). The V end lost 4 bases, the J end lost 8 bases, and 18 bases lay between the germline ends. The length of the CDR3 is 14 residues. Germline V lookup: CDR1 SGHRS, CDR2 YFSETQ. The CDR3 region has the DNA TGCGCCAGCAGCGTCGGACAGAACGCAGTCGAAGCTTTCTTT. Its protein is CASSVGQNAVEAFF.

The chain couples TRBV5-1 to TRBJ2-3; TRBD2 matches at 12 bases. The CDR3 has 17 amino acids. Germline CDR1 reads SGHRS; CDR2 reads YFSETQ. Losses at the gene ends were 4 bases for V and 2 bases for J; bases not matched to a gene: 8. The CDR3, as DNA: TGCGCCAGCAGCCCGACTAGCGGGAGAGAGCCCACAGATACGCAGTATTTT. Its protein product is CASSPTSGREPTDTQYF.

The gene calls are TRBV7-2 and TRBJ1-4; 9 bases align to TRBD1. The J segment lost 8 bases and the V segment lost 4 bases, leaving 14 bases of the junction unmatched. This CDR3 comprises 17 residues. Germline V CDR1 and CDR2: SGHTA, FQGNSA. CDR3 residues: CASSYARTGVGREKLFF. The CDR3 bases are TGTGCCAGCAGCTACGCGCGGACAGGGGTCGGGAGGGAAAAACTGTTTTTT. Full variable domain (missing parts from reference TRBV7-2 and TRBJ1-4): GAGVSQSPSNKVTEKGKDVELRCDPISGHTALYWYRQSLGQGLEFLIYFQGNSAPDKSGLPSDRFSAERTGGSVSTLTIQRTQQEDSAVYLCASSYARTGVGREKLFFGSGTQLSVL.

A single count supports this clone. The chain has TRBV28 and TRBJ1-2, with D perhaps TRBD1 (5 bases). Germline CDR1 is MDHEN and CDR2 is SYDVKM. This CDR3 is built from 14 residues. V was pared by 7 bases and J by 14 bases, with 26 bases between. The CDR3 region is CASTSGASYGYLTF. Here the CDR3 DNA reads TGTGCCAGCACAAGTGGGGCCTCTTATGGCTATTTGACCTTC.

The rearrangement joins TRBV19 to TRBJ2-7, with 11 bases lining up with TRBD1. This CDR3 is 14 amino acids long. Unmatched junction bases numbered 3, after V lost 6 bases and J lost 2 bases. Germline-derived CDR1 and CDR2 are LNHDA and SQIVND (reference sequence). The CDR3 here is CASRGTGGPYEQYF. The CDR3 DNA is TGTGCCAGTAGAGGGACAGGGGGGCCCTACGAGCAGTACTTC.

The rearrangement links TRBV5-1 to TRBJ2-3; 12 bases are shared with TRBD2. CDR1 and CDR2 (germline): SGHRS, YFSETQ. The length of the CDR3 is 17 residues. J lost 3 bases, V lost 4 bases, and 9 bases had no gene match. CDR3 nucleotides: TGCGCCAGCAGCCTAGGACTAGCGGGACAGGGGACAGATACGCAGTATTTT. Translated: CASSLGLAGQGTDTQYF.

The chain employs TRBV28 and TRBJ1-3; possibly TRBD1 for D (5 bases). Germline CDR1 and CDR2: MDHEN and SYDVKM. V lost 2 bases and J lost 2, with 13 bases in between. This CDR3 contains 16 residues. The CDR3 reads CASSLLAGPPGNTIYF. CDR3 nucleotides: TGTGCCAGCAGTTTACTTGCGGGGCCCCCTGGAAACACCATATATTTT.

V and J are TRBV7-9 and TRBJ1-2; perhaps TRBD1 as D (6 bases). The V and J ends lost 3 bases and 1 base respectively, with 15 bases between them. The CDR3 is 16 residues long. CDR1 and CDR2 from the germline V gene are SEHNR and FQNEAQ (reference sequence). The CDR3 DNA is TGTGCCAGCAGCTTGCCTGGACAGAAAGATAACTATGGCTACACCTTC. This translates into CASSLPGQKDNYGYTF.

The rearrangement joins TRBV15 to TRBJ2-1, with TRBD2 matching 9 bases. This CDR3 has 16 amino acids. Trimming at V came to 1 base and at J to 8 bases, leaving 9 bases not matched to a gene. In germline, CDR1 is LNHNV, CDR2 YYDKDF (reference sequence). The CDR3 DNA reads as TGTGCCACCAGCAGAGGAGTAGCGGGAGCGGGCGATGAGCAGTTCTTC. Translation: CATSRGVAGAGDEQFF. Based on the CDR3 plus reference TRBV15 and TRBJ2-1, the full variable domain is DAMVIQNPRYQVTQFGKPVTLSCSQTLNHNVMYWYQQKSSQAPKLLFHYYDKDFNNEADTPDNFQSRRPNTSFCFLDIRSPGLGDTAMYLCATSRGVAGAGDEQFFGPGTRLTVL.

The chain joins TRBV18 to TRBJ1-2; 9 nucleotides align to TRBD1. The trim removed 5 bases at V and 5 bases at J, leaving 6 bases unmatched. CDR3 size: 14 residues. CDR1 and CDR2 (germline): KGHSH, LQKENI. As DNA, the CDR3 is TGTGCCAGCTCAACCGGGACAGGGAAGTATGGCTACACCTTC. It yields the protein CASSTGTGKYGYTF. Based on the CDR3 plus reference TRBV18 and TRBJ1-2, the full variable domain is NAGVMQNPRHLVRRRGQEARLRCSPMKGHSHVYWYRQLPEEGLKFMVYLQKENIIDESGMPKERFSAEFPKEGPSILRIQQVVRGDSAAYFCASSTGTGKYGYTFGSGTRLTVV.

The chain recombines TRBV27 with TRBJ2-1, with 7 bases identical to TRBD2. The V and J ends lost 5 bases and 3 bases, in that order; junction bases with no gene match: 13. CDR3 length: 17 residues. Germline CDR1 and CDR2: MNHEY and SMNVEV (reference sequence). The CDR3 DNA reads TGTGCCAGCAGTGCAATACCGAGCGGGACCATCTACAATGAGCAGTTCTTC. The encoded protein is CASSAIPSGTIYNEQFF.

The chain has TRBV5-1 and TRBJ2-6, with D perhaps TRBD2 (5 bases). CDR1 and CDR2 (germline): SGHRS, YFSETQ. V gave up 10 bases and J gave up 0 bases, with 14 bases separating them. The CDR3 covers 15 residues. The CDR3 coding sequence is TGCGCCGACGGCGGCACTAGCTCTGGGGCCAACGTCCTGACTTTC. As protein: CADGGTSSGANVLTF.

There are a few counts of this clone. The rearrangement uses TRBV6-5 and TRBJ1-2, with D maybe TRBD1 (5 bases). The CDR3 totals 14 residues. Germline CDR1 and CDR2: MNHEY and SVGAGI. Trimming shortened V by 7 bases and J by 8 bases, and 20 bases separated the two germline ends. Here the CDR3 DNA reads TGTGCCAGCACCAATGTGGGGCCCGCGGGAGGCTACACCTTC. This encodes CASTNVGPAGGYTF.

This chain links TRBV6-5 with TRBJ1-2, with 8 bases lining up with TRBD1. Germline CDR1 reads MNHEY; CDR2 reads SVGAGI. The trim removed 6 bases at V and 7 bases at J, leaving 7 bases unmatched. The CDR3 covers 13 residues. The CDR3 reads CASSSGQGRGYTF. In DNA form, the CDR3 reads TGTGCCAGCAGCAGTGGACAGGGTCGTGGCTACACCTTC.

This chain uses TRBV5-4 with TRBJ2-1; 10 positions match TRBD1. The ends lost 5 bases at V and 7 bases at J; junction bases unmatched: 3. CDR1 is SGHNT and CDR2 is YYREEE in the germline V gene (reference sequence). This CDR3 contains 13 residues. CDR3 sequence (DNA): TGTGCCAGCAGTCCGGACAGGGGGAATGAGCAGTTCTTC. Translation gives CASSPDRGNEQFF.